This entry lists 19 T cell receptor beta chains sequenced from one sample in a study of cytomegalovirus exposure and HLA in healthy donors. PCR employed 60 Vbeta and 13 Jbeta primers. Assay used: immunoSEQ multiplex PCR; TCRdb lists only in-frame clones, some missing. This table has fewer than 150,000 clones, 73% appearing once. The specimen was PBMCs. The receptor source for this set is a woman aged 40 to 55 in good health and CMV-seronegative.

The rearrangement joins TRBV21-1 to TRBJ1-5; no check of the table's D call, TRBD1, against the DNA was made. TRBV21-1 is flagged as a pseudogene. The CDR3 totals 16 residues. The CDR3 here is CASIPAAPGFGQPQHF. The CDR3 coding sequence is TGTGCCAGCATCCCCGCCGCTCCAGGGTTTGGTCAGCCCCAGCATTTT.

This clone has a handful of counts. The chain recombines TRBV6-5 with TRBJ1-1; D call uncertain. The V gene's germline CDR1 is MNHEY and CDR2 SVGAGI. Trimming shortened V by 3 bases and J by 1 base, and 9 bases separated the two germline ends. The CDR3 has 14 residues. The CDR3 loop is CASSYLDPNTEAFF. The CDR3 coding sequence is TGTGCCAGCAGTTATTTAGATCCGAACACTGAAGCTTTCTTT.

The chain carries TRBV7-9 and TRBJ2-7; D is possibly TRBD1 (5 bases). This CDR3 is 12 amino acids long. Per germline, CDR1 SEHNR and CDR2 FQNEAQ (reference sequence). CDR3 nucleotides: TGTGCTGAAGGGGTGGACTCCTACGAGCAGTACTTC. Translation: CAEGVDSYEQYF.

This clone was seen a handful of times. This chain links TRBV30 with TRBJ2-3; 9 bases align to TRBD1. V was clipped by 4 bases and J by 4 bases; unmatched bases: 9. This CDR3 spans 15 amino acids. Germline CDR1 is GTSNPN and CDR2 is SVGIG (reference sequence). CDR3 in amino acids: CAWTGTGLSADTQYF. CDR3 coding DNA: TGTGCCTGGACTGGGACAGGGCTGAGCGCAGATACGCAGTATTTT.

In DNA form, the CDR3 reads TGCGCCAGAGGAACGGGGGGCAATCAGCCCCAGCATTTT. It is translated as CARGTGGNQPQHF. This chain links TRBV5-1 with TRBJ1-5, with D possibly TRBD1 on 5 matching bases. Germline V gene sequence: CDR1 SGHRS, CDR2 YFSETQ. V was clipped by 8 bases and J by 2 bases, with 11 bases between them. This CDR3 comprises 13 residues.

J is TRBJ1-2 and V is TRBV6-1, with a tentative D call TRBD1 (6 bases). The CDR3 is 15 amino acids. Germline V gene lookup returns CDR1 MNHNS and CDR2 SASEGT. Trimming cost V 0 bases and J 5 bases, with 13 bases left between them. The CDR3 coding sequence is TGTGCCAGCAGTGAAGCTGTCGCAGGGGTGTATGGCTACACCTTC. Protein sequence: CASSEAVAGVYGYTF.

V gene TRBV4-1 combines with J gene TRBJ2-1, with TRBD2 identical over 9 bases. The length of the CDR3 is 14 residues. The germline V gene has CDR1 MGHRA and CDR2 YSYEKL. The trim removed 4 bases at V and 4 bases at J, leaving 2 bases unmatched. Written as DNA, the CDR3 is TGCGCCAGCAGCCCCAGCGGGGGGTACAATGAGCAGTTCTTC. Residues: CASSPSGGYNEQFF.

The chain has TRBV7-2 and TRBJ2-7, with D possibly TRBD1 on 5 matching bases. Germline V gene data show CDR1 as SGHTA and CDR2 as FQGNSA. This CDR3 has 13 amino acids. V was clipped by 5 bases and J by 6 bases, with 14 bases between them. The CDR3 protein is CASSRTQVGEQYF. Here the CDR3 DNA reads TGTGCCAGCAGCCGTACACAGGTGGGCGAGCAGTACTTC.

CDR3 sequence reads: CASSFTQGPLMNTEAFF. Written as DNA, the CDR3 is TGTGCCAGCAGCTTCACACAGGGGCCGCTAATGAACACTGAAGCTTTCTTT. This chain uses TRBV7-9 with TRBJ1-1, with 7 bases identical to TRBD1. This CDR3 has 17 residues. CDR1 and CDR2 (germline): SEHNR, FQNEAQ (reference sequence). The junction had 10 bases not matched to a gene; V was cut back by 3 bases and J by 0 bases.

V usage is TRBV6-5 and J usage is TRBJ1-5; tentative D call: TRBD1 (6 bases). V lost 5 bases and J 2 bases, leaving 10 bases between the germline ends. Per germline, CDR1 MNHEY and CDR2 SVGAGI. The CDR3 totals 14 residues. CDR3 sequence: CASSDRNRNQPQHF. CDR3 coding DNA: TGTGCCAGCAGTGACAGGAACCGCAATCAGCCCCAGCATTTT.

This clone was counted a few times. This chain uses TRBV6-5 with TRBJ2-2; D ambiguous. With 0 bases removed from V and 8 bases from J, the gap between germline ends came to 10 bases. Per the germline V gene, CDR1 is MNHEY and CDR2 is SVGAGI. The CDR3 runs 14 residues. CDR3 sequence reads: CASSYSTTLGELFF. As DNA, the CDR3 is TGTGCCAGCAGTTACTCGACGACTCTTGGGGAGCTGTTTTTT.

There are a few counts of this clone. This chain links TRBV14 with TRBJ1-1, with 8 bases fitting TRBD1. From germline, CDR1 is SGHDN and CDR2 FVKESK. The V segment lost 2 bases and the J segment 4 bases; nucleotides outside the gene matches: 6. The CDR3 has 15 amino acids. CDR3 protein: CASSQLDRVSTEAFF. The CDR3 DNA sequence: TGTGCCAGCAGCCAACTGGACAGGGTGAGCACTGAAGCTTTCTTT.

This chain connects TRBV18 to TRBJ1-2, with 8 bases that match TRBD1. The germline gives CDR1 KGHSH, CDR2 LQKENI. CDR3 length equals 15 residues. The J segment lost 8 bases and the V segment lost 2 bases, leaving 10 bases of the junction unmatched. CDR3 in DNA: TGTGCCAGCTCACCATATGACCTGGACAGGGCCGGCTACACCTTC. It yields the protein CASSPYDLDRAGYTF.

This clone was seen just once. The gene calls are TRBV6-5 and TRBJ2-7; D is perhaps TRBD2 (5 bases). V was pared by 4 bases and J by 6 bases, with 13 bases between. CDR3 length: 13 residues. From germline, CDR1 is MNHEY and CDR2 SVGAGI. CDR3 sequence reads: CASSSSLGSEQYF. CDR3 coding DNA: TGTGCCAGCAGTTCGTCGTTGGGGAGCGAGCAGTACTTC.

CDR3 protein: CASTRAGIGPSNQPQHF. Here the CDR3 DNA reads TGTGCCAGCACCAGAGCAGGGATAGGACCGAGCAATCAGCCCCAGCATTTT. V is TRBV28 and J is TRBJ1-5; D might be TRBD1 (5 bases). Trimming removed 7 bases from V and 1 base from J, with 20 bases in between. There are 17 residues in the CDR3. The V gene's germline CDR1 is MDHEN and CDR2 SYDVKM.

CDR3 sequence: CASSQYSSREGFDEQFF. For the CDR3, the DNA is TGCGCCAGCAGCCAATACAGTTCGCGGGAGGGCTTCGATGAGCAGTTCTTC. The chain employs TRBV4-3 and TRBJ2-1; 9 bases fit TRBD2. Losses at the gene ends were 2 bases for V and 8 bases for J; bases not matched to a gene: 13. This CDR3 region has 17 residues. Germline loops: CDR1 LGHNA, CDR2 YSLEER.

The rearrangement uses TRBV27 and TRBJ1-2; 9 nucleotides match TRBD1. The ends lost 5 bases at V and 3 bases at J; junction bases unmatched: 7. This CDR3 is built from 15 residues. From germline, CDR1 is MNHEY and CDR2 SMNVEV (reference sequence). The CDR3 loop is CASSVWGQGHYGYTF. The CDR3 region has the DNA TGTGCCAGCAGTGTCTGGGGACAGGGTCACTATGGCTACACCTTC.

The V gene is TRBV6-5, the J gene TRBJ2-5; 7 bases map to TRBD2. The end of the DNA is better explained by TRBJ2-7, so the J call may be wrong. This CDR3 is 12 amino acids long. Germline-derived CDR1 and CDR2 are MNHEY and SVGAGI. CDR3 amino acids: CASGRAGYEQYF. CDR3 coding DNA: TGTGCCAGCGGGAGGGCGGGTTACGAGCAGTACTTC.

The chain carries TRBV5-1 and TRBJ2-7; 8 nucleotides align to TRBD1. With 4 bases clipped from V and 3 bases from J, the junction kept 9 bases outside the gene matches. The length of the CDR3 is 15 residues. From germline, CDR1 is SGHRS and CDR2 YFSETQ. In nucleotides, the CDR3 is TGCGCCAGCAGCCAACTACCTGGGACAGGCTACGAGCAGTACTTC. It is translated as CASSQLPGTGYEQYF. The full variable domain, in which reference TRBV5-1 and TRBJ2-7 provide the parts outside the CDR3, is KAGVTQTPRYLIKTRGQQVTLSCSPISGHRSVSWYQQTPGQGLQFLFEYFSETQRNKGNFPGRFSGRQFSNSRSEMNVSTLELGDSALYLCASSQLPGTGYEQYFGPGTRLTVT.